This T cell receptor beta chain was identified during a study of shared clonotypes between healthy human individuals. Study-wide results and caveats: An expected dependence of interdonor clonotype sharing on sequencing depth was noted.

This clone was seen only once. The antigen is unknown. Some clones are missing from TCRdb's copy, which holds only in-frame ones; the method was immunoSEQ multiplex PCR. The sample has hundreds of thousands of clones; roughly 70% are singletons. Unmatched junction bases numbered 8, after V lost 3 bases and J lost 12 bases. This CDR3 spans 11 amino acids. Germline CDR1 and CDR2: DFQATT and SNEGSKA (reference sequence). This TCR derives from a young woman in good health. Material: memory CD4+ T cells sorted from blood. Subset: CD45RA-negative fraction. The chain employs TRBV20-1 and TRBJ2-7; 7 bases align to TRBD2. The CDR3 DNA is TGCAGTGCTAGTAGGGCGGGAGTCCGGTACTTC. This gives the protein CSASRAGVRYF.